One sample yielded the 22 T cell receptor beta chains listed below, sequenced in a study of blood T cell repertoires in COVID-19. This table comes from immunoSEQ multiplex PCR, and its TCRdb copy is limited to in-frame clones, with some not included. Among 150,000 to 200,000 clones, about 88% were seen once, and the ten largest hold 2.5% to 3.5%. Sequencing used peripheral blood. Receptor source: a man aged 35-49 years with active or convalescent COVID-19.

The genes are TRBV5-6 and TRBJ2-3; TRBD2 matches at 12 bases. Germline V gene lookup returns CDR1 SGHDT and CDR2 YYEEEE. With 1 base clipped from V and 5 bases from J, the junction kept 14 bases outside the gene matches. CDR3 length: 19 amino acids. CDR3 in amino acids: CASSLSLLTSGGAGDTQYF. CDR3 in DNA: TGTGCCAGCAGCTTGTCGCTACTGACTAGCGGGGGCGCGGGAGATACGCAGTATTTT. Variable domain in full (rest from reference TRBV5-6 and TRBJ2-3): DAGVTQSPTHLIKTRGQQVTLRCSPKSGHDTVSWYQQALGQGPQFIFQYYEEEERQRGNFPDRFSGHQFPNYSSELNVNALLLGDSALYLCASSLSLLTSGGAGDTQYFGPGTRLTVL.

The chain combines TRBV4-2 with TRBJ1-1, with unresolved D. This CDR3 spans 15 amino acids. Trimming took off 0 bases at V and 0 bases at J, with 8 bases between the two ends. The V gene's germline CDR1 is LGHNA and CDR2 YNFKEQ. CDR3 sequence (DNA): TGTGCCAGCAGCCAAGACCCGACAATGAACACTGAAGCTTTCTTT. It yields the protein CASSQDPTMNTEAFF.

The chain uses TRBV5-1 and TRBJ2-5; D is undetermined. This CDR3 contains 14 residues. Trimming shortened V by 2 bases and J by 5 bases, and 13 bases separated the two germline ends. Germline V gene lookup returns CDR1 SGHRS and CDR2 YFSETQ. The CDR3 is CASSFDRLSETQYF. The CDR3 DNA reads TGCGCCAGCAGCTTCGATCGTCTGAGCGAGACCCAGTACTTC.

This rearrangement joins TRBV15 to TRBJ1-1; possible D gene TRBD1, 5 bases. CDR1 and CDR2 (germline): LNHNV, YYDKDF (reference sequence). CDR3 size: 13 residues. Deletions cut 7 bases from V and 4 bases from J, with 13 bases between. Here the CDR3 DNA reads TGTGCCACCACCCGACGGGGGGTCACTGAAGCTTTCTTT. Protein sequence: CATTRRGVTEAFF.

In its sample, this clone was seen once. The chain employs TRBV6-5 and TRBJ1-2, with D perhaps TRBD1 (6 bases). The CDR3 consists of 14 residues. V was shortened by 5 bases and J by 4 bases, with 14 bases between the two germline ends. Per the germline V gene, CDR1 is MNHEY and CDR2 is SVGAGI. The CDR3 region is CASSPGGHVYGYTF. In nucleotides, the CDR3 is TGTGCCAGCAGTCCCGGGGGGCACGTCTATGGCTACACCTTC.

The V gene is TRBV28, the J gene TRBJ2-3, with TRBD2 as a possible D gene (5 bases). Germline-derived CDR1 and CDR2 are MDHEN and SYDVKM. The CDR3 spans 13 residues. Deletions cut 8 bases from V and 4 bases from J, with 13 bases between. CDR3 bases: TGTGCCAGCTCCCCTAGCTCTTCAGATACGCAGTATTTT. It translates to CASSPSSSDTQYF.

This chain links TRBV19 with TRBJ1-1, with TRBD1 identical over 8 bases. This CDR3 has 13 amino acids. V shed 6 bases, J shed 5 bases, and the junction held 5 bases outside the gene matches. Looked up from germline, CDR1 is LNHDA and CDR2 is SQIVND (reference sequence). The CDR3 region has the DNA TGTGCCAGTAGGGTAACAGGGGGGACTGAAGCTTTCTTT. Translated: CASRVTGGTEAFF. Based on the CDR3 plus reference TRBV19 and TRBJ1-1, the full variable domain is DGGITQSPKYLFRKEGQNVTLSCEQNLNHDAMYWYRQDPGQGLRLIYYSQIVNDFQKGDIAEGYSVSREKKESFPLTVTSAQKNPTAFYLCASRVTGGTEAFFGQGTRLTVV.

This clone has only a few counts. The chain has TRBV29-1 and TRBJ1-5; D uncertain. The V end was cut by 4 bases, the J end by 6 bases, with 19 bases between. The CDR3 contains 15 residues. The germline V gene encodes CDR1 SQVTM and CDR2 ANQGSEA. DNA for the CDR3: TGCAGCGTTGCGGACGGGATACTGGGTCGTCAGCCCCAGCATTTT. Residues: CSVADGILGRQPQHF.

The chain recombines TRBV10-1 with TRBJ1-6; D perhaps matches TRBD1 (6 bases). The CDR3 contains 19 residues. Germline V CDR1 and CDR2: WNHNN, SYGVQD (reference sequence). V lost 2 bases and J lost 3, with 20 bases in between. The CDR3 protein is CASSEQTGHEFDYNSPLHF. CDR3 DNA: TGCGCCAGCAGTGAGCAGACAGGCCATGAATTTGACTATAATTCACCCCTCCACTTT.

The chain joins TRBV3-1 (or the pseudogene TRBV3-2) to TRBJ1-3; D may be TRBD1 (5 bases). V dropped 3 bases and J dropped 0 bases, with 9 bases sitting between them. The V gene's germline CDR1 is LGHDT and CDR2 YNNKEL (reference sequence). The CDR3 covers 15 residues. CDR3 region: CASSQPGLSGNTIYF. DNA of the CDR3: TGTGCCAGCAGCCAGCCGGGACTCTCTGGAAACACCATATATTTT.

The genes are TRBV15 and TRBJ2-1; TRBD1 agrees at 7 bases. The V and J ends lost 1 base and 6 bases, in that order; junction bases with no gene match: 9. The CDR3 spans 16 residues. Germline V gene lookup returns CDR1 LNHNV and CDR2 YYDKDF (reference sequence). CDR3 sequence: CATSRVAGTAGNEQFF. CDR3 nucleotide sequence: TGTGCCACCAGCAGAGTTGCCGGGACAGCCGGCAATGAGCAGTTCTTC.

The chain carries TRBV30 and TRBJ2-3, with 9 bases that match TRBD2. Germline trimming cut 0 bases from V and 0 bases from J; bases unmatched to any gene: 4. This CDR3 has 16 residues. The germline CDR1 and CDR2 sequences are GTSNPN and SVGIG (reference sequence). The CDR3 sequence is CAWSVGTSSSTDTQYF. CDR3 coding DNA: TGTGCCTGGAGTGTGGGGACTAGCTCTAGCACAGATACGCAGTATTTT. Based on the CDR3 plus reference TRBV30 and TRBJ2-3, the full variable domain is SQTIHQWPATLVQPVGSPLSLECTVEGTSNPNLYWYRQAAGRGLQLLFYSVGIGQISSEVPQNLSASRPQDRQFILSSKKLLLSDSGFYLCAWSVGTSSSTDTQYFGPGTRLTVL.

The genes are TRBV28 and TRBJ2-3; 12 bases map to TRBD2. Germline CDR1 and CDR2: MDHEN and SYDVKM. The J segment lost 2 bases and the V segment lost 4 bases, leaving 4 bases of the junction unmatched. The CDR3 totals 16 residues. The CDR3 DNA sequence: TGTGCCAGCAGTTCCACTAGCGGGGGGCCCACAGATACGCAGTATTTT. The encoded protein is CASSSTSGGPTDTQYF.

The J gene is TRBJ2-1, the V gene TRBV5-1, with 8 bases aligning to TRBD2. The trim removed 2 bases at V and 5 bases at J, leaving 3 bases unmatched. CDR1 and CDR2 from the germline V gene are SGHRS and YFSETQ. The CDR3 consists of 14 residues. This chain's CDR3 is CASSFSGGNNEQFF. In DNA form, the CDR3 reads TGCGCCAGCAGCTTCAGCGGGGGCAACAATGAGCAGTTCTTC. The whole variable domain, filled in from reference TRBV5-1 and TRBJ2-1, reads KAGVTQTPRYLIKTRGQQVTLSCSPISGHRSVSWYQQTPGQGLQFLFEYFSETQRNKGNFPGRFSGRQFSNSRSEMNVSTLELGDSALYLCASSFSGGNNEQFFGPGTRLTVL.

This chain joins TRBV19 and TRBJ1-5; TRBD1 matches at 7 bases. The CDR3 extends over 16 amino acids. The germline CDR1 and CDR2 sequences are LNHDA and SQIVND (reference sequence). Trimming removed 7 bases from V and 6 bases from J; junction bases left unmatched: 15. As DNA, the CDR3 is TGTGCCAGTACCCCTACCAGTACAGGGGCGATTCAGCCCCAGCATTTT. This encodes CASTPTSTGAIQPQHF.

The chain carries TRBV7-8 and TRBJ2-1; D might be TRBD2 (5 bases). The CDR3 runs to 12 residues. Trimming shortened V by 5 bases and J by 8 bases, and 10 bases separated the two germline ends. Germline V gives CDR1 SGHVS, CDR2 FQNEAQ. The CDR3 is CASSPTGYEQFF. CDR3 DNA: TGTGCCAGCAGCCCGACGGGGTATGAGCAGTTCTTC.

This sequence joins TRBV30 and TRBJ2-5, with TRBD2 matching 9 bases. The ends lost 0 bases at V and 5 bases at J; junction bases unmatched: 13. Germline values: CDR1 GTSNPN, CDR2 SVGIG (reference sequence). There are 17 residues in the CDR3. The DNA for the CDR3 is TGTGCCTGGAGTGTACCCGGGGGGGTAGCGGGGGTGGAGACCCAGTACTTC. Its protein product is CAWSVPGGVAGVETQYF.

The chain has TRBV27 and TRBJ1-2; TRBD1 might be the D (6 bases). The CDR3 is 14 residues long. The V end lost 0 bases, the J end lost 2 bases, and 7 bases lay between the germline ends. Per the germline V gene, CDR1 is MNHEY and CDR2 is SMNVEV (reference sequence). In DNA form, the CDR3 reads TGTGCCAGCAGTTTATCACAGGGAAACTATGGCTACACCTTC. It is translated as CASSLSQGNYGYTF.

With respect to this clone: Different DNA sequences within this sample yield the same CDR3. The chain employs TRBV7-2 and TRBJ2-2; D unclear. CDR3 length: 13 residues. V lost 1 base and J 8 bases, leaving 8 bases between the germline ends. Looked up from germline, CDR1 is SGHTA and CDR2 is FQGNSA. CDR3 bases: TGTGCCAGCAGCTTAGGTTGGCCGGGGGAGCTGTTTTTT. This sequence encodes CASSLGWPGELFF.

This clone appeared a few times. The J gene is TRBJ2-2, the V gene TRBV19, with D possibly matching TRBD2 (6 bases). CDR3 length equals 16 residues. CDR1 is LNHDA and CDR2 is SQIVND in the germline V gene (reference sequence). Between the trimmed V and J ends, which lost 7 bases and 6 bases, there was a span of 21 bases. The CDR3 DNA reads TGTGCCAGTACCAAAGGTGCGGGGCTCGGCGCCGGGGAGCTGTTTTTT. Protein sequence: CASTKGAGLGAGELFF.

The V gene is TRBV5-1, the J gene TRBJ1-2; tentative D call: TRBD1 (5 bases). Per the germline V gene, CDR1 is SGHRS and CDR2 is YFSETQ. The V end lost 1 base, the J end lost 4 bases, and 14 bases lay between the germline ends. The length of the CDR3 is 15 residues. CDR3 sequence reads: CASSLSQGGPYGYTF. DNA for the CDR3: TGCGCCAGCAGCTTGTCCCAGGGAGGGCCCTATGGCTACACCTTC.

This rearrangement joins TRBV4-2 to TRBJ1-2; D may be TRBD1 (6 bases). The germline V gene has CDR1 LGHNA and CDR2 YNFKEQ. The CDR3 consists of 14 residues. Trimming pared 4 bases from V and 6 bases from J, leaving 15 bases between. The CDR3 DNA is TGTGCCAGCAGCCCCCAATCAGGGGCCGATGGCTACACCTTC. Its translation is CASSPQSGADGYTF.